This is a list of T cell receptor beta chains from one sample in a study of blood T cell repertoires in COVID-19. TCRdb's table, derived via immunoSEQ multiplex PCR, lists solely in-frame clones and lacks some. The table has approximately 470,000 clones, 70% to 90% seen once; the top ten hold roughly 3.1%. The sample comprised peripheral blood. Source of these receptors: a human donor in a cohort sampled during active COVID-19. Both conserved end residues are part of each CDR3.

TRBJ1-6 | TRBV12-5 | CASVLTGVSPLHF
TRBJ2-1 | TRBV5-4 | CASSLARGSRNEQFF
TRBJ2-1 | TRBV28 | CASSPAGGPSEEQFF
TRBJ1-1 | TRBV10-3 | CAIRDRDYTEAFF
TRBJ1-1 | TRBV27 | CASSLNQGLTEAFF
TRBJ1-1 | TRBV6-6 | CASSRTRAMNTEAFF
TRBJ1-2 | TRBV30 | CAWSVGLYGYTF
TRBJ1-4 | TRBV28 | CASSLWGAGLEKLFF
TRBJ2-2 | TRBV30 | CAWIRDTYTGELFF
TRBJ2-1 | TRBV27 | CASSSGSGISYNEQFF
TRBJ2-7 | TRBV5-4 | CASSLGDRGYEQYF
TRBJ1-1 | TRBV3-1/TRBV3-2 | CASSQAGRVNTEAFF
TRBJ2-7 | TRBV27 | CASSREALTVTYEQYF
TRBJ2-3 | TRBV19 | CASSPPGLAGGGGTDTQYF
TRBJ2-6 | TRBV10-2 | CASVQGKSSGANVLTF
TRBJ1-2 | TRBV11-1 | CASSLGRGGANYGYTF
TRBJ1-3 | TRBV19 | CASQGPGNTIYF
TRBJ2-7 | TRBV12-5 | CASDLLLAGNQAGQYF
TRBJ1-6 | TRBV30 | CAWSKGDNSPLHF
TRBJ2-5 | TRBV30 | CAWGSGGTYQETQYF
TRBJ2-5 | TRBV3-1/TRBV3-2 | CASSPRGAGGKETQYF
TRBJ1-2 | TRBV7-2 | CASSSFPRDRSYGYTF
TRBJ2-7 | TRBV7-3 | CASNLGGGRYEQYF
TRBJ2-2 | TRBV5-1 | CASSLTSGSTGELFF
TRBJ2-5 | TRBV3-1/TRBV3-2 | CASSPATGGRETQYF
TRBJ1-3 | TRBV30 | CAWREQGLSGNTIYF
TRBJ2-7 | TRBV6-6 | CASSYQVGQTNEQYF
TRBJ1-2 | TRBV29-1 | CSVDPTGLTGLNYGYTF
TRBJ2-1 | TRBV4-2 | CASSLPKRDPHNEQFF
TRBJ1-2 | TRBV28 | CAISAVNYGYTF
TRBJ2-3 | TRBV6-2/TRBV6-3 | CASSLNQGAGSDTQYF
TRBJ2-1 | TRBV24-1 | CATSDMRMGGARQFF
TRBJ1-3 | TRBV30 | CAWSQGARGNTIYF
TRBJ2-3 | TRBV19 | CASSNIRDRASDTQYF
TRBJ1-2 | TRBV9 | CASSVGQGNAVNYGYTF
TRBJ2-3 | TRBV4-2 | CASSQARGGLAASTDTQYF
TRBJ2-7 | TRBV30 | CACPRGLSSGGTGPYEQYF
TRBJ1-2 | TRBV30 | CAWSRGNYGYTF
TRBJ2-7 | TRBV11-2 | CASSLDYSSGRVYEQYF
TRBJ1-3 | TRBV9 | CASSVDGDRSRNTIYF
TRBJ2-7 | TRBV7-3 | CASSLTGTSGKYEQYF
TRBJ1-1 | TRBV28 | CASSLISTEAFF
TRBJ2-2 | TRBV30 | CAWTLLAGVSTGELFF